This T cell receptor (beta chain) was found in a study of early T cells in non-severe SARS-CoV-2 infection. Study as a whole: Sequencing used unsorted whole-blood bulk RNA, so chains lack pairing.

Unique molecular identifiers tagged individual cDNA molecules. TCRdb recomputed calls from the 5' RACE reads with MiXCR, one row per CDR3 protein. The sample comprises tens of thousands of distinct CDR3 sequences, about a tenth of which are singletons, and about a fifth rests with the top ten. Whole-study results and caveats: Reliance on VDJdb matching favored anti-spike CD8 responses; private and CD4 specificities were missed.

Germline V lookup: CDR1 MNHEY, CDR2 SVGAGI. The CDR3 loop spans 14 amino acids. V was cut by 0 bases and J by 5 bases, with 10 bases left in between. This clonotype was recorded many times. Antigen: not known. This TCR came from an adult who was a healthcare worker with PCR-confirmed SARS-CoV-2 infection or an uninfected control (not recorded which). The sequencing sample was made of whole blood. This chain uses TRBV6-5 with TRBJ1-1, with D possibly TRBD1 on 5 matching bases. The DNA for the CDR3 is TGTGCCAGCAGTTACTCGGGCGGGGGGACTGAAGCTTTCTTT. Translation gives CASSYSGGGTEAFF.